One and the same sample provided the 2 T cell receptor beta chains below, sequenced in a study of blood T cell repertoires in COVID-19. TCRdb's copy holds only in-frame clones and misses some; the assay was immunoSEQ multiplex PCR. The repertoire consists of roughly 340,000 clones, with approximately 90% occurring once and the leading ten covering 2.5% to 4%. Sequenced input: peripheral blood. Receptors were obtained from a woman under 30 who had recovered from COVID-19.

The CDR3 coding sequence is TGTGCCAGCAGCGAGAGGGTAGCGTACACAGATACGCAGTATTTT. Its protein is CASSERVAYTDTQYF. The chain carries TRBV9 and TRBJ2-3, with a possible D match to TRBD2 (5 bases). This CDR3 spans 15 amino acids. Germline V gene data show CDR1 as SGDLS and CDR2 as YYNGEE. Trimming removed 3 bases at V and 2 bases at J, with 13 bases between.

The V gene is TRBV7-2, the J gene TRBJ2-1; the match to TRBD2 covers 10 bases. CDR1 is SGHTA, CDR2 FQGNSA, per germline. The CDR3 consists of 18 residues. V shed 1 base and J 1 base; nucleotides not matched to a gene: 7. DNA of the CDR3: TGTGCCAGCAGCTTAGGCTCTAGCGGGAGAAGGTCCTACAATGAGCAGTTCTTC. Its protein is CASSLGSSGRRSYNEQFF.